The 20 T cell receptor beta chains in this list originate from one sample, sequenced in a study of blood T cell repertoires in COVID-19. Only in-frame clones appear in the TCRdb table, and some are missing; sequencing was by immunoSEQ multiplex PCR. The table has around 250,000 clones, around 87% seen once; the top ten hold 1.6%. Input material: PBMCs or T cells enriched from blood (not recorded which). Receptors originate from a woman in her 50s who had recovered from COVID-19.

Only one count was recorded for this clone. Here the CDR3 reads CASSLLGTVYNEQFF. CDR3 nucleotide sequence: TGCGCCAGCAGCTTGCTAGGGACAGTCTACAATGAGCAGTTCTTC. V and J are TRBV5-1 and TRBJ2-1; 7 bases agree with TRBD1. Germline-derived CDR1 and CDR2 are SGHRS and YFSETQ. The V and J ends lost 1 base and 3 bases, in that order; junction bases with no gene match: 4. There are 15 residues in the CDR3.

The chain has TRBV9 and TRBJ1-1; D possibly corresponds to TRBD1 (5 bases). The germline V gene encodes CDR1 SGDLS and CDR2 YYNGEE. V lost 3 bases, J lost 1 base, and 7 bases lay in between. The CDR3 has 13 amino acids. The CDR3 reads CASSATGNTEAFF. The DNA for the CDR3 is TGTGCCAGCAGCGCCACAGGGAACACTGAAGCTTTCTTT.

The rearrangement joins TRBV20-1 to TRBJ1-1; possible D gene TRBD1, 6 bases. Between the trimmed V and J ends, which lost 3 bases and 3 bases, there was a span of 11 bases. From germline, CDR1 is DFQATT and CDR2 SNEGSKA (reference sequence). The CDR3 has 13 amino acids. The chain's CDR3 is CSASSGVYTEAFF. The CDR3 DNA is TGCAGTGCTAGTTCAGGGGTGTACACTGAAGCTTTCTTT.

The chain links TRBV18 to TRBJ2-5; no reliable D call. This CDR3 region has 13 residues. Trimming took 0 bases from V and 5 from J, leaving 7 bases between them. Germline V gives CDR1 KGHSH, CDR2 LQKENI. The CDR3 DNA sequence: TGTGCCAGCTCACCACCGAGGCGGGAGACCCAGTACTTC. It specifies CASSPPRRETQYF. Filled out from reference TRBV18 and TRBJ2-5, the complete variable domain reads NAGVMQNPRHLVRRRGQEARLRCSPMKGHSHVYWYRQLPEEGLKFMVYLQKENIIDESGMPKERFSAEFPKEGPSILRIQQVVRGDSAAYFCASSPPRRETQYFGPGTRLLVL.

This rearrangement joins TRBV7-8 to TRBJ1-6, with TRBD1 identical over 7 bases. CDR3 length: 17 amino acids. Germline CDR1 SGHVS, CDR2 FQNEAQ. V dropped 4 bases and J dropped 9; count of bases not matched to a gene: 15. Written as DNA, the CDR3 is TGTGCCAGCAGCTCCGACAGGGCGGGTAGTAAGACTTCACCCCTCCACTTT. Amino acid sequence: CASSSDRAGSKTSPLHF.

The chain joins TRBV5-1 to TRBJ2-5; 14 nucleotides match TRBD2. Germline CDR1 and CDR2: SGHRS and YFSETQ. V lost 4 bases to trimming and J lost 5 bases; unmatched junction nucleotides: 13. The CDR3 has 18 amino acids. The CDR3 is CASSDGTSGSLLRETQYF. The CDR3 bases are TGCGCCAGCAGCGACGGGACTAGCGGGAGTTTGCTTCGCGAGACCCAGTACTTC. Drawing the rest from reference TRBV5-1 and TRBJ2-5, the complete variable domain is KAGVTQTPRYLIKTRGQQVTLSCSPISGHRSVSWYQQTPGQGLQFLFEYFSETQRNKGNFPGRFSGRQFSNSRSEMNVSTLELGDSALYLCASSDGTSGSLLRETQYFGPGTRLLVL.

The rearrangement links TRBV11-2 to TRBJ2-7; tentative D call: TRBD2 (6 bases). CDR1 and CDR2 from the germline V gene are SGHAT and FQNNGV. V lost 1 base, J lost 1 base, and 11 bases lay in between. The CDR3 loop spans 15 amino acids. CDR3 residues: CASSLGAGRSYEQYF. CDR3 nucleotides: TGTGCCAGCAGCTTAGGGGCGGGGCGATCCTACGAGCAGTACTTC.

The chain employs TRBV27 and TRBJ1-1, with TRBD1 as a possible D gene (5 bases). CDR1 and CDR2 from the germline V gene are MNHEY and SMNVEV (reference sequence). Trimming stripped 5 bases from V and 2 bases from J, with 15 bases between. The CDR3 has 15 residues. CDR3 bases: TGTGCCAGCAGTCTCGCCTTGGGGCCCAACACTGAAGCTTTCTTT. Its translation is CASSLALGPNTEAFF.

CDR3 sequence (DNA): TGTGCCAGCAGCACGGGACTAGCGGGAGAGCAGTACTTC. It is translated as CASSTGLAGEQYF. V is TRBV9 and J is TRBJ2-7; the match to TRBD2 covers 13 bases. After removal of 4 bases from V and 7 bases from J, the junction contained 2 bases not matched to a gene. This CDR3 spans 13 amino acids. Germline-derived CDR1 and CDR2 are SGDLS and YYNGEE.

V usage is TRBV10-3 and J usage is TRBJ2-7, with TRBD2 matching over 9 bases. The germline gives CDR1 ENHRY, CDR2 SYGVKD. This CDR3 comprises 17 residues. The V and J ends lost 2 bases and 0 bases, in that order; junction bases with no gene match: 8. The CDR3 DNA reads as TGTGCCATCAGTGAGGAAATAGCGGGAGCTGGCTCCTACGAGCAGTACTTC. This codes for CAISEEIAGAGSYEQYF.

The chain employs TRBV7-2 and TRBJ1-1; D remains ambiguous. Between the trimmed V and J ends, which lost 1 base and 1 base, there was a span of 4 bases. The germline V gene has CDR1 SGHTA and CDR2 FQGNSA. CDR3 length: 13 residues. CDR3 sequence (DNA): TGTGCCAGCAGCTTAGGGAGGAACACTGAAGCTTTCTTT. This sequence encodes CASSLGRNTEAFF.

The rearrangement joins TRBV5-1 to TRBJ1-1; no firm D call. The CDR3 runs to 14 residues. With 2 bases removed from V and 0 bases from J, the gap between germline ends came to 8 bases. The V gene's germline CDR1 is SGHRS and CDR2 YFSETQ. The CDR3 DNA reads TGCGCCAGCAGCTTCGGACTCATGAACACTGAAGCTTTCTTT. Encoded protein: CASSFGLMNTEAFF.

The V gene is TRBV7-9, the J gene TRBJ2-7, with D possibly matching TRBD1 (6 bases). CDR1 SEHNR and CDR2 FQNEAQ come from the germline V gene (reference sequence). V was pared by 5 bases and J by 3 bases, with 14 bases between. The length of the CDR3 is 14 residues. The CDR3 spells CASSKSGTSYEQYF. CDR3 DNA sequence: TGTGCCAGCAGCAAAAGTGGGACAAGCTACGAGCAGTACTTC.

This chain joins TRBV5-1 and TRBJ2-1; 9 nucleotides agree with TRBD2. CDR1 is SGHRS, CDR2 YFSETQ, per germline. V trimming: 0 bases; J trimming: 8 bases; junction bases outside the gene matches: 9. The CDR3 is made up of 16 amino acids. The CDR3 is CASSLGREGRLDEQFF. As DNA, the CDR3 is TGCGCCAGCAGCTTGGGGCGGGAGGGCCGTCTGGATGAGCAGTTCTTC.

The chain couples TRBV7-6 to TRBJ2-7, with D unresolved. The V end was cut by 1 base, the J end by 0 bases, with 10 bases between. Germline V lookup: CDR1 SGHVS, CDR2 FNYEAQ. The length of the CDR3 is 15 residues. CDR3 protein: CASSLEAGYSYEQYF. In DNA form, the CDR3 reads TGTGCCAGCAGCTTAGAGGCAGGCTACTCCTACGAGCAGTACTTC.

The chain recombines TRBV5-1 with TRBJ2-5; 9 bases fit TRBD2. With V trimmed by 5 bases and J by 5 bases, 16 bases remained unmatched. Germline assignment: CDR1 SGHRS and CDR2 YFSETQ. This CDR3 is 17 amino acids long. CDR3 in amino acids: CASRPGELAGFKETQYF. The CDR3, as DNA: TGCGCCAGCAGACCCGGGGAGCTAGCGGGATTTAAGGAGACCCAGTACTTC. The variable domain in full, with the rest retrieved from reference TRBV5-1 and TRBJ2-5, is KAGVTQTPRYLIKTRGQQVTLSCSPISGHRSVSWYQQTPGQGLQFLFEYFSETQRNKGNFPGRFSGRQFSNSRSEMNVSTLELGDSALYLCASRPGELAGFKETQYFGPGTRLLVL.

Only one count was recorded for this clone. CDR3 region: CAIRGSEGGLGYTF. CDR3 DNA: TGTGCCATCAGAGGGTCGGAAGGGGGCTTGGGCTACACCTTC. This chain joins TRBV10-3 and TRBJ1-2; 7 bases agree with TRBD1. The V segment lost 6 bases and the J segment 8 bases; nucleotides outside the gene matches: 12. The CDR3 loop spans 14 amino acids. Germline CDR1 ENHRY, CDR2 SYGVKD.

The rearrangement joins TRBV2 to TRBJ2-1, with D tentatively TRBD2 (5 bases). Trimming took 2 bases from V and 15 from J, leaving 17 bases between them. The CDR3 consists of 13 residues. CDR1 is SNHLY, CDR2 FYNNEI, per germline. CDR3 in DNA: TGTGCCAGCAGTGAACTTCCGGGGAGCCTAATGTTCTTC. This codes for CASSELPGSLMFF.

The chain combines TRBV14 with TRBJ2-4; 9 bases are a match to TRBD1. CDR1 and CDR2 from the germline V gene are SGHDN and FVKESK. The length of the CDR3 is 15 residues. J was trimmed by 10 bases and V by 5 bases; bases with no gene match: 12. CDR3 in amino acids: CASSFRTGQGVIQYF. In DNA, the CDR3 is TGTGCCAGCAGCTTCCGGACGGGACAGGGTGTAATTCAGTACTTC. Using reference TRBV14 and TRBJ2-4 for the parts outside the CDR3, the full variable domain is EAGVTQFPSHSVIEKGQTVTLRCDPISGHDNLYWYRRVMGKEIKFLLHFVKESKQDESGMPNNRFLAERTGGTYSTLKVQPAELEDSGVYFCASSFRTGQGVIQYFGAGTRLSVL.

The rearrangement joins TRBV6-4 to TRBJ2-7, with TRBD1 identical over 7 bases. From germline, CDR1 is MRHNA and CDR2 SNTAGT. This CDR3 spans 17 amino acids. The junction had 20 bases not matched to a gene; V was cut back by 10 bases and J by 2 bases. The CDR3: CATQKGDSPLVPYEQYF. In nucleotides, the CDR3 is TGTGCCACCCAAAAAGGGGACAGTCCCTTAGTCCCCTACGAGCAGTACTTC.